The 13 T cell receptor beta chains below were found in one sample sequenced in a study of CD8 T cells in ankylosing spondylitis. Using its own MiXCR run on the 5' RACE reads, TCRdb lists one record per CDR3 protein. The repertoire has over 25,000 distinct CDR3 sequences, 11% to 15% of them found once; the top ten carry 35% to 45%. The sample consisted of blood. The origin of the receptors is a male donor with ankylosing spondylitis or in good health (not recorded which).

Many counts were recorded for this clonotype. The chain recombines TRBV29-1 with TRBJ2-5; 7 bases match TRBD1. With 5 bases clipped from V and 2 bases from J, the junction kept 8 bases outside the gene matches. The CDR3 runs 14 residues. Per the germline V gene, CDR1 is SQVTM and CDR2 is ANQGSEA. As DNA, the CDR3 is TGCAGCGTTACCGGGACAGTACATCAAGAGACCCAGTACTTC. Amino acid sequence: CSVTGTVHQETQYF.

This clonotype was counted only a few times. The chain couples TRBV7-9 to TRBJ1-4; TRBD1 might be the D (5 bases). The V gene's germline CDR1 is SEHNR and CDR2 FQNEAQ (reference sequence). Trimming pared 10 bases from V and 8 bases from J, leaving 14 bases between. CDR3 length: 12 amino acids. CDR3 sequence: CANAGDDEKLFF. In DNA, the CDR3 is TGTGCCAACGCGGGGGACGACGAAAAACTGTTTTTT.

This clonotype was observed a handful of times. The V call is TRBV7-2, the J call TRBJ2-6; D could derive from TRBD1 or TRBD2 (6 bases each). The CDR3 contains 19 residues. V was pared by 2 bases and J by 0 bases, with 17 bases between. CDR1 is SGHTA and CDR2 is FQGNSA in the germline V gene. In DNA form, the CDR3 reads TGTGCCAGCAGCTTATATCCGAGGGGGGTTTACTCTGGGGCCAACGTCCTGACTTTC. This codes for CASSLYPRGVYSGANVLTF.

This clonotype has a handful of counts. The chain links TRBV15 to TRBJ2-5, with D unresolved. Germline V gene sequence: CDR1 LNHNV, CDR2 YYDKDF (reference sequence). Trimming cost V 1 base and J 3 bases, with 9 bases left between them. The CDR3 length is 14 residues. The CDR3 loop is CATSRGLHEETQYF. The CDR3 DNA is TGTGCCACCAGCAGAGGGTTACATGAAGAGACCCAGTACTTC.

CDR3 DNA: TGCGCCAGCAGCCCAGTGGATACGCAGTATTTT. Translating gives CASSPVDTQYF. The chain couples TRBV10-2 to TRBJ2-3, with D unclear. Trimming pared 6 bases from V and 6 bases from J, leaving 7 bases between. This CDR3 is built from 11 residues. Germline lookup yields CDR1 WSHSY and CDR2 SAAADI.

This clonotype was picked up a small number of times. This sequence joins TRBV2 and TRBJ2-2; 8 positions match TRBD2. Trimming took 4 bases from V and 6 from J; bases not matched to a gene: 4. The germline CDR1 and CDR2 sequences are SNHLY and FYNNEI. The CDR3 consists of 14 residues. The DNA for the CDR3 is TGTGCCAGCAGTGCGACGACTAGCGCCGGGGAGCTGTTTTTT. This encodes CASSATTSAGELFF. Variable domain in full (rest from reference TRBV2 and TRBJ2-2): EPEVTQTPSHQVTQMGQEVILRCVPISNHLYFYWYRQILGQKVEFLVSFYNNEISEKSEIFDDQFSVERPDGSNFTLKIRSTKLEDSAMYFCASSATTSAGELFFGEGSRLTVL.

Here the CDR3 DNA reads TGTGCCAGCAGCTTAGCGGCAGGAGAACAGCCCCAGCATTTT. This encodes CASSLAAGEQPQHF. This sequence joins TRBV7-2 and TRBJ1-5; D not resolved. Trimming took off 0 bases at V and 7 bases at J, with 10 bases between the two ends. The CDR3 extends over 14 amino acids. CDR1 is SGHTA and CDR2 is FQGNSA in the germline V gene.

The gene calls are TRBV14 and TRBJ2-7; 8 bases fit TRBD1. V trimming: 1 base; J trimming: 7 bases; junction bases outside the gene matches: 6. CDR1 and CDR2 (germline): SGHDN, FVKESK. This CDR3 is 14 amino acids long. CDR3 amino acids: CASSQGTGPWEQYF. The CDR3, as DNA: TGTGCCAGCAGCCAAGGGACAGGGCCCTGGGAGCAGTACTTC.

The CDR3 sequence is CASSLREGLYEQYF. In DNA form, the CDR3 reads TGTGCCAGCAGCTTACGGGAGGGCCTCTACGAGCAGTACTTC. This chain links TRBV11-2 with TRBJ2-7, with TRBD2 matching 8 bases. This CDR3 has 14 amino acids. The germline CDR1 and CDR2 sequences are SGHAT and FQNNGV. Losses at the gene ends were 2 bases for V and 3 bases for J; bases not matched to a gene: 3.

J is TRBJ2-1 and V is TRBV6-1, with 12 bases lining up with TRBD2. Germline CDR1 MNHNS, CDR2 SASEGT. With V trimmed by 7 bases and J by 5 bases, 6 bases remained unmatched. This CDR3 is built from 15 residues. The CDR3 region has the DNA TGTGCCAGCACCATACTAGCGGGGGGTAACAATGAGCAGTTCTTC. It specifies CASTILAGGNNEQFF.

This clonotype was seen a few times. The chain recombines TRBV7-9 with TRBJ1-4, with D maybe TRBD1 (5 bases). Germline V CDR1 and CDR2: SEHNR, FQNEAQ (reference sequence). Trimming pared 5 bases from V and 2 bases from J, leaving 9 bases between. The CDR3 is 14 residues long. Here the CDR3 DNA reads TGTGCCAGCAGCCGGGGCAATACTAATGAAAAACTGTTTTTT. It yields the protein CASSRGNTNEKLFF.

This rearrangement joins TRBV11-2 to TRBJ2-2, with 9 bases lining up with TRBD1. V lost 2 bases and J lost 5; bases outside the gene matches: 6. Germline V gene lookup returns CDR1 SGHAT and CDR2 FQNNGV. This CDR3 is 16 amino acids long. Here the CDR3 DNA reads TGTGCCAGCAGCTTATCGGGACAGGGCGGGACCGGGGAGCTGTTTTTT. Translated: CASSLSGQGGTGELFF.

The V call is TRBV4-2, the J call TRBJ1-2; D remains ambiguous. The CDR3 totals 13 residues. Germline CDR1 is LGHNA and CDR2 is YNFKEQ. Trimming took 0 bases from V and 8 from J, leaving 10 bases between them. The CDR3 nucleotides read TGTGCCAGCAGCCAAGATGCACTCGGGGGCTACACCTTC. This codes for CASSQDALGGYTF.